This T cell receptor beta chain stems from a study of T cell repertoires in cytomegalovirus infection. Study in general: Epitope selection comprised recently identified HLA-C-restricted CMV epitopes and well-studied HLA-B-restricted CMV epitopes. Public TCR beta signatures provided an indication of both CMV infection and a matching HLA type.

TCRdb redid the calling of the reads with MiXCR, one entry per CDR3 protein. The profile shows nearly 700,000 distinct CDR3 sequences, 33% of them singletons. CDR3 length: 18 amino acids. Germline V gene data show CDR1 as SGHVT and CDR2 as SQSDAQ. After removal of 2 bases from V and 3 bases from J, the junction contained 16 bases not matched to a gene. Concerning this clonotype: Its antigen remains unknown.

The receptor was derived from a human donor in good health (CMV status not recorded). Some clones in this sample may be carry-over from other donors' samples. This specimen was cultured PBMCs, taken from culture after CMV antigen stimulation. V gene TRBV7-4 combines with J gene TRBJ2-7, with 7 bases matching TRBD2. CDR3 residues: CASSLSQLGRGENYEQYF. The DNA for the CDR3 is TGTGCCAGCAGCTTAAGCCAGCTGGGGAGGGGAGAAAACTACGAGCAGTACTTC.